The present entry profiles one TCR beta chain with its context. The antigen remains undetermined. The sample comes from a study of beta chain features in type 1 diabetes. Study-wide points: The study found moderately but significantly shorter TCRB CDR3s in all four CD4+ subsets of Type 1 diabetes patients.

The single heparinised draw taken from each donor contained about 100 mL of blood on average. The entirety of the isolated RNA underwent reverse transcription, so expressed TCRB transcripts were sequenced. TCRdb's copy holds only in-frame clones and misses some; the assay was immunoSEQ multiplex PCR. Of tens of thousands of clones listed, just under 50% are singletons. The V and J ends lost 2 bases and 5 bases respectively, with 13 bases between them. This CDR3 is built from 15 residues. Germline loops: CDR1 SGHTA, CDR2 FQGNSA. The source material was central memory CD4+ T cells from blood. This receptor was identified in a man aged 30 to 39 with type 1 diabetes. The chain recombines TRBV7-2 with TRBJ2-1; D possibly corresponds to TRBD2 (6 bases). The CDR3 DNA sequence: TGTGCCAGCAGCTTATCGGCGGGGATGGACAATGAGCAGTTCTTC. Its translation is CASSLSAGMDNEQFF.